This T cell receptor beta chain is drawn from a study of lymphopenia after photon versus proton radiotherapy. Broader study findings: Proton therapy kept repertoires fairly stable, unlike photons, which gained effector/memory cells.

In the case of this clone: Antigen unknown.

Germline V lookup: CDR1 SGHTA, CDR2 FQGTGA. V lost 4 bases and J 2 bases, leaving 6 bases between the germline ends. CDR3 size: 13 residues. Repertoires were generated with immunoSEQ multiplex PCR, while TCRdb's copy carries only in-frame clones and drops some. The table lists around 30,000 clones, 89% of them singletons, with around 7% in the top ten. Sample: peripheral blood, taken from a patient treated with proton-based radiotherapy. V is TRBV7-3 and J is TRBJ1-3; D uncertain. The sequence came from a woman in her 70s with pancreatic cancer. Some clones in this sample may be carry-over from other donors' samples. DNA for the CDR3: TGTGCCAGCAGCTCGGCGGCTGGAAACACCATATATTTT. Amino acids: CASSSAAGNTIYF.